The clone carrying this T cell receptor beta chain was picked up a small number of times. Its antigen is undetermined. The record originates from a study of cytomegalovirus exposure and HLA in healthy donors. Turning to the study itself: Roughly four fifths of roughly 400 genotyped donors fell in the Caucasian-associated ancestry cluster. Study conclusions and caveats: In a later analysis, TCR beta V- and J-gene trimming showed a link to a missense DCLRE1C variant.

CDR3 length: 13 amino acids. V lost 6 bases to trimming and J lost 4 bases; unmatched junction nucleotides: 4. The V gene's germline CDR1 is SEHNR and CDR2 FQNEAQ (reference sequence). Researchers ran the PCR with 60 Vbeta and 13 Jbeta primers. Generated by immunoSEQ multiplex PCR, the TCRdb table keeps only in-frame clones and is missing some. The sample contains nearly 300,000 clones, roughly 90% of which appear only once. The sample was PBMCs. The sequence was collected from a man in his forties or fifties in good health and CMV-seropositive. V usage is TRBV7-9 and J usage is TRBJ2-3; 7 bases map to TRBD2. As DNA, the CDR3 is TGTGCCAGCAGTCGCGGGAGTTCAGATACGCAGTATTTT. It is translated as CASSRGSSDTQYF. The whole variable domain, filled in from reference TRBV7-9 and TRBJ2-3, reads DTGVSQNPRHKITKRGQNVTFRCDPISEHNRLYWYRQTLGQGPEFLTYFQNEAQLEKSRLLSDRFSAERPKGSFSTLEIQRTEQGDSAMYLCASSRGSSDTQYFGPGTRLTVL.